One and the same sample provided the 20 T cell receptor beta chains below, sequenced in a study of monozygotic twins with inflammatory bowel disease. TCRdb re-analyzed the 5' RACE reads; it lists each CDR3 protein once, without DNA. The sample has approximately 400,000 distinct CDR3 sequences, and its top ten clones hold approximately 2.3%. The sequencing input was blood. The receptors were gathered from a human donor with ulcerative colitis or Crohn's disease, or a healthy co-twin of an affected twin (not recorded which).

V usage is TRBV7-8 and J usage is TRBJ2-7; TCRdb's D call of TRBD1 is untestable without DNA. The CDR3 has 16 residues. Germline V gene lookup returns CDR1 SGHVS and CDR2 FQNEAQ. The CDR3 loop is CASSFKPGQWAYEQYF.

CDR3 in amino acids: CSAFSGTHSYNEQFF. This rearrangement joins TRBV20-1 to TRBJ2-1; absent DNA, TCRdb's TRBD2 call cannot be checked. Per germline, CDR1 DFQATT and CDR2 SNEGSKA (reference sequence). This CDR3 region has 15 residues.

The V and J genes are TRBV6-1 and TRBJ2-1; the D call from TCRdb, TRBD2, cannot be confirmed without DNA. This CDR3 is 15 amino acids long. Germline V lookup: CDR1 MNHNS, CDR2 SASEGT. The CDR3 region is CASSLTSGNYNEQFF.

The J gene is TRBJ1-5, the V gene TRBV2. The CDR3 runs 14 residues. CDR1 SNHLY and CDR2 FYNNEI come from the germline V gene. CDR3 loop: CASSDGVSGQPQHF.

The chain is built from TRBV7-3 and TRBJ2-7; TCRdb reports TRBD1, a call that lacks DNA to check it against. The germline CDR1 and CDR2 sequences are SGHTA and FQGTGA. This CDR3 spans 15 amino acids. CDR3 residues: CASSLYPGYTYEQYF.

The V call is TRBV29-1, the J call TRBJ2-1; TCRdb picks TRBD2, but there is no DNA to check that call. The CDR3 is made up of 14 amino acids. CDR1 is SQVTM, CDR2 ANQGSEA, per germline. CDR3 sequence: CSVGLAGVGNEQFF.

The chain is built from TRBV12-3 or TRBV12-4 and TRBJ2-4; TCRdb proposes TRBD1, but this gene call is untestable without DNA. CDR3 size: 14 residues. This chain's CDR3 is CASSPYIAKNIQYF.

This sequence joins TRBV5-1 and TRBJ2-7; without DNA, the TCRdb call of TRBD2 cannot be checked. CDR3 length equals 15 residues. Germline V lookup: CDR1 SGHRS, CDR2 YFSETQ. The CDR3 reads CASSREGSTYYEQYF.

The V gene is TRBV15, the J gene TRBJ2-7; the D gene TCRdb calls, TRBD1, cannot be checked with no DNA. Germline assignment: CDR1 LNHNV and CDR2 YYDKDF (reference sequence). This CDR3 has 14 amino acids. CDR3 loop: CATSTGTVTYEQYF.

CDR3 region: CASSLSPGSYYGYTF. The chain couples TRBV27 to TRBJ1-2. Germline V gene lookup returns CDR1 MNHEY and CDR2 SMNVEV (reference sequence). The CDR3 is made up of 15 amino acids.

The V call is TRBV5-1, the J call TRBJ2-1; TCRdb reports TRBD1, a call that lacks DNA to check it against. This CDR3 comprises 18 residues. Germline CDR1 SGHRS, CDR2 YFSETQ. The CDR3 spells CASSYDSFAGSSYNEQFF.

The gene calls are TRBV23-1 and TRBJ1-5; TCRdb lists TRBD1, though no DNA is available to test this call. TRBV23-1 is flagged as an ORF with uncertain function. This CDR3 has 16 amino acids. The CDR3 is CASSRYRETSNQPQHF.

V usage is TRBV20-1 and J usage is TRBJ1-2; the TCRdb call, TRBD1, lacks DNA for checking. CDR3 size: 13 residues. The V gene's germline CDR1 is DFQATT and CDR2 SNEGSKA (reference sequence). The CDR3: CSALGQRGYGYTF.

The rearrangement uses TRBV27 and TRBJ2-3; the D gene TCRdb calls, TRBD1, cannot be checked with no DNA. Germline V gives CDR1 MNHEY, CDR2 SMNVEV (reference sequence). The CDR3 consists of 16 residues. The CDR3 protein is CASSPVHRVSTDTQYF.

CDR3 amino acids: CASSSTLLLNTGELFF. The V gene is TRBV25-1, the J gene TRBJ2-2. This CDR3 contains 16 residues. Per germline, CDR1 MGHDK and CDR2 SYGVNS.

The genes are TRBV4-3 and TRBJ2-7. This CDR3 has 15 amino acids. Germline CDR1 reads LGHNA; CDR2 reads YSLEER. This CDR3 reads CASSQDTQNTYEQYF.

The chain employs TRBV29-1 and TRBJ2-7. The germline gives CDR1 SQVTM, CDR2 ANQGSEA. The CDR3 has 13 amino acids. CDR3 amino acids: CSVGVDIRGEQYF.

The chain's CDR3 is CASSPIREAFF. V usage is TRBV7-2 and J usage is TRBJ1-1. This CDR3 comprises 11 residues. Germline assignment: CDR1 SGHTA and CDR2 FQGNSA.

V usage is TRBV7-2 and J usage is TRBJ2-3; the TCRdb call, TRBD1, lacks DNA for checking. CDR1 is SGHTA and CDR2 is FQGNSA in the germline V gene. The CDR3 loop spans 15 amino acids. The CDR3 protein is CASSLEGQSADTQYF.

The chain links TRBV20-1 to TRBJ2-3; TCRdb calls TRBD1, which cannot be checked without DNA. Germline V gene sequence: CDR1 DFQATT, CDR2 SNEGSKA (reference sequence). The CDR3 has 15 amino acids. This CDR3 is CSAPGQRGLVDTQYF.